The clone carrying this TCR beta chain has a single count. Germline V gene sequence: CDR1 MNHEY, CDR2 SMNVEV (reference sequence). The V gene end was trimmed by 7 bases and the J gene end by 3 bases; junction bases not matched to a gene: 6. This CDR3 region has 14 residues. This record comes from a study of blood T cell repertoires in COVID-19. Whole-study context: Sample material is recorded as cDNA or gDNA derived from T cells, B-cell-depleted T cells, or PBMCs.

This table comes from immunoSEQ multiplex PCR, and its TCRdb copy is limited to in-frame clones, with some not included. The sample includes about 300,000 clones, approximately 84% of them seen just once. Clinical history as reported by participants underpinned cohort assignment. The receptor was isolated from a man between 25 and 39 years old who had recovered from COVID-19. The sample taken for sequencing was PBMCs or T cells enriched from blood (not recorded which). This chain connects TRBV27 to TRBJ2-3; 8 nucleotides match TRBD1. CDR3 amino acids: CASIGQGVTDTQYF. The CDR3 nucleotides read TGTGCCAGCATAGGACAGGGTGTAACAGATACGCAGTATTTT.